This entry concerns a single TCR beta chain. This entry belongs to a study of radiotherapy plus CTLA-4 blockade in lung cancer. Study information: Disease control was seen in about 34% of patients, objective responses in 15% to 20%.

The CDR3 covers 13 residues. The V and J ends lost 7 bases and 3 bases, in that order; junction bases with no gene match: 5. Per the germline V gene, CDR1 is GTSNPN and CDR2 is SVGIG (reference sequence). TCRdb's copy holds only in-frame clones and misses some; the assay was immunoSEQ multiplex PCR. Counted here are 84,000 or so clones, about four fifths occurring once; the ten biggest clones make up 13% to 15%. The chain recombines TRBV30 with TRBJ1-4; 7 bases are shared with TRBD1. The source was peripheral blood, collected from a patient treated with radiotherapy plus ipilimumab. This TCR was recovered from a human donor with non-small cell lung cancer that progressed on radiotherapy plus ipilimumab. The CDR3 loop is CASQGVANEKLFF. The CDR3 DNA reads as TGTGCCTCTCAGGGGGTTGCTAATGAAAAACTGTTTTTT.